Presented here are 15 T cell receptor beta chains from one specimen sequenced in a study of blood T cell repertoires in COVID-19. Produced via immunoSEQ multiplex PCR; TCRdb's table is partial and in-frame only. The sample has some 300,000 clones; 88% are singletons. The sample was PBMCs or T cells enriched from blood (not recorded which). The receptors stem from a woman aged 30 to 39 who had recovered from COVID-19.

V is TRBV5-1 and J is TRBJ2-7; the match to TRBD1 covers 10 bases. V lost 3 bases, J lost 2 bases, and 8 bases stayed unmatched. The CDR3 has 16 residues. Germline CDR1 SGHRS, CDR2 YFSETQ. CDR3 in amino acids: CASSYSPGQGTYEQYF. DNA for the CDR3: TGCGCCAGCAGCTACTCTCCGGGACAGGGGACCTACGAGCAGTACTTC.

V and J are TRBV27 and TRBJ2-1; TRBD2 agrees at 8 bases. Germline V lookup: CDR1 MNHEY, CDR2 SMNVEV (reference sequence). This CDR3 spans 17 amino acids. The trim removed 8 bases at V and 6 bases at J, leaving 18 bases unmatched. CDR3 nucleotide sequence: TGTGCCAGCTCCCGGGCTTCTGGGCGGGAGGCGGTCAATGAGCAGTTCTTC. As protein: CASSRASGREAVNEQFF.

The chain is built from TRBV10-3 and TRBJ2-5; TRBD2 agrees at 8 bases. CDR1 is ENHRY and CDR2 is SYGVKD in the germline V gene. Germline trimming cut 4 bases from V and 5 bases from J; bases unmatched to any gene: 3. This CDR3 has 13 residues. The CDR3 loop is CAISGTSHETQYF. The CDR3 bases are TGTGCCATCAGTGGGACTAGCCACGAGACCCAGTACTTC.

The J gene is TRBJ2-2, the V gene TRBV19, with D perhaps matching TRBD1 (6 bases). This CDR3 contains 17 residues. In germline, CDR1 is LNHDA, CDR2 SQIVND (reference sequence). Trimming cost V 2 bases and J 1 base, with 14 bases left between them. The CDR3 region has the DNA TGTGCCAGTAGTATACGGCAGGGGCTGGGGAACACCGGGGAGCTGTTTTTT. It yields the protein CASSIRQGLGNTGELFF.

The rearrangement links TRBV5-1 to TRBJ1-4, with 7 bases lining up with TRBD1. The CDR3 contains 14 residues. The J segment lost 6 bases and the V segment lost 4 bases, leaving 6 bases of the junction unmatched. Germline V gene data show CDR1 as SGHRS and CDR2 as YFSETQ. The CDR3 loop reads CASSRAQGDEKLFF. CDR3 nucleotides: TGCGCCAGCAGCCGGGCCCAGGGGGATGAAAAACTGTTTTTT.

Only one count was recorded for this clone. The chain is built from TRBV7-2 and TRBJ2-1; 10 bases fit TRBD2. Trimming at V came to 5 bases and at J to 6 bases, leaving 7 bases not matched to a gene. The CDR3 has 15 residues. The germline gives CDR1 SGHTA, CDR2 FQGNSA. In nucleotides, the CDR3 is TGTGCCAGCAGCAGGAATAGCGGGGGGTTCAATGAGCAGTTCTTC. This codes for CASSRNSGGFNEQFF.

CDR3 residues: CASSKQGRSNRYTF. The DNA for the CDR3 is TGTGCCAGTAGTAAACAGGGGCGCAGTAACCGCTACACCTTC. The chain is built from TRBV19 and TRBJ1-2, with 7 bases matching TRBD1. With V trimmed by 4 bases and J by 9 bases, 11 bases remained unmatched. Germline lookup yields CDR1 LNHDA and CDR2 SQIVND (reference sequence). This CDR3 comprises 14 residues.

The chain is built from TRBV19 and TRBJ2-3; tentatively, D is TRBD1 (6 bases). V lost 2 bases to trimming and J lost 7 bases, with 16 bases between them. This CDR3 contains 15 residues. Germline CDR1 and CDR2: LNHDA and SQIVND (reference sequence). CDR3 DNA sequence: TGTGCCAGTAGTATACAAGGGACACAAAAGAATACGCAGTATTTT. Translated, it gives CASSIQGTQKNTQYF. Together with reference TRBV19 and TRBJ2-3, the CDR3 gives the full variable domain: DGGITQSPKYLFRKEGQNVTLSCEQNLNHDAMYWYRQDPGQGLRLIYYSQIVNDFQKGDIAEGYSVSREKKESFPLTVTSAQKNPTAFYLCASSIQGTQKNTQYFGPGTRLTVL.

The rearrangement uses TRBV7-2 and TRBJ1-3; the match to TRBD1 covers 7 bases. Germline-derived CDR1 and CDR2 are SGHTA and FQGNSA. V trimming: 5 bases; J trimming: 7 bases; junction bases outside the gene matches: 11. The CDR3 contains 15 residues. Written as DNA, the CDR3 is TGTGCCAGCAGCATGAGACAGGGTGGGGGGAACACCATATATTTT. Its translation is CASSMRQGGGNTIYF.

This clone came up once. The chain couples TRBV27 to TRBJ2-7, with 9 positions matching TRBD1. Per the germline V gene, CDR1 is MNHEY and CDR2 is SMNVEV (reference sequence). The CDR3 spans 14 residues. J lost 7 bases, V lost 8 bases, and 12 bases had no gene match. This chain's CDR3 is CASSHRGPAGEQYF. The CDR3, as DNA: TGTGCCAGCTCCCACAGGGGGCCGGCAGGGGAGCAGTACTTC.

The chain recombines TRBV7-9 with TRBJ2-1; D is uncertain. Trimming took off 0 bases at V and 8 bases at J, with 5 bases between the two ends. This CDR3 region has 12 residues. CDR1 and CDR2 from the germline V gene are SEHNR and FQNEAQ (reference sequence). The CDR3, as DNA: TGTGCCAGCAGCTTAGCGCGCGATGAGCAGTTCTTC. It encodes CASSLARDEQFF.

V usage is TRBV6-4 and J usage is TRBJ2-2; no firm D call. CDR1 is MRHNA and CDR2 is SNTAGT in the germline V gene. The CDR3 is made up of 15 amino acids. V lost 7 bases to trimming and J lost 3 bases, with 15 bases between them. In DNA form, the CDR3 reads TGTGCCAGCAAACGGCACAGAGATTACACCGGGGAGCTGTTTTTT. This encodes CASKRHRDYTGELFF.

The CDR3 coding sequence is TGTGCCAGCAGCTTAGTTAGGGGGAATGAGCAGTTCTTC. Encoded protein: CASSLVRGNEQFF. This rearrangement joins TRBV7-8 to TRBJ2-1; D is possibly TRBD1 (6 bases). Germline V lookup: CDR1 SGHVS, CDR2 FQNEAQ. V was clipped by 1 base and J by 7 bases, with 8 bases between them. The CDR3 loop spans 13 amino acids.

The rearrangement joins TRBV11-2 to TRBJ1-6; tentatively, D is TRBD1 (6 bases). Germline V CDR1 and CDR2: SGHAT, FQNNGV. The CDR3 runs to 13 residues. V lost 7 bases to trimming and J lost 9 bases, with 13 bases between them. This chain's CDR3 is CASNIGGSSPLHF. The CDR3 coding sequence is TGTGCCAGCAACATAGGGGGTAGTTCACCCCTCCACTTT.

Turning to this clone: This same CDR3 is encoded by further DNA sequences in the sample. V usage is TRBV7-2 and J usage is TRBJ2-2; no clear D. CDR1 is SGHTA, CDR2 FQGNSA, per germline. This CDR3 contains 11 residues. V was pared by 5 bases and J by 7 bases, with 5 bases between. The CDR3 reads CASSPYGELFF. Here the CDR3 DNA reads TGTGCCAGCAGCCCTTACGGGGAGCTGTTTTTT.